This record looks at one TCR beta chain sequence and its context. The junction and the germline gene differ at one end; a read error may be behind it. This sample stems from a study of OX40 agonist ivuxolimab in advanced cancers. Study-level information: Those enrolled were around 87% male, with a mean age of approximately 60 years and ages from roughly 20 to 85.

The table came from immunoSEQ multiplex PCR; TCRdb's copy has only in-frame clones and leaves some out. The repertoire holds 60,000 to 70,000 clones, with roughly 80% as singletons. The CDR3 is made up of 11 amino acids. The germline CDR1 and CDR2 sequences are DFQATT and SNEGSKA (reference sequence). The source material was CD4+ or CD8+ T cells sorted from blood, sampled in a trial of the OX40 agonist ivuxolimab. The V call is TRBV20-1, the J call TRBJ2-2; D perhaps matches TRBD2 (5 bases). This sequence originates from an adult with an advanced solid tumor such as melanoma, head and neck, liver or kidney cancer. CDR3 bases: TGCAGTGCCAGAGGGCCCGGGGAGCTGTTTTTT. Translation: CSARGPGELFF.